This T cell receptor beta chain derives from a study of siplizumab effects on memory and regulatory T cells. Assays captured about 10^5 TCR templates per sample. The method was immunoSEQ multiplex PCR; TCRdb's version includes in-frame clones alone and lacks a portion of them. The sample includes approximately 91,000 clones, about 95% of them seen just once. Germline CDR1 is SNHLY and CDR2 is FYNNEI. V was pared by 7 bases and J by 0 bases, with 6 bases of the junction left unmatched. This CDR3 is 15 amino acids long. A word on this clone: Antigen unknown.

Study-wide results and caveats: Among alloreactive clones, only a minor fraction mapped to unstimulated subsets. The study found that siplizumab significantly reduced alloreactive sequences traceable to unstimulated CD4+ memory cells. Proliferating siplizumab-cultured Tregs lacked confirmed suppressive function.

The J gene is TRBJ2-3, the V gene TRBV2, with TRBD2 matching over 8 bases. This sequence originates from a human donor in good health. The sample was CD8+ T cells sorted from blood. Written as DNA, the CDR3 is TGTGCCAGCACGGTAGCGGGGCCTAGCACAGATACGCAGTATTTT. Its translation is CASTVAGPSTDTQYF.